The 26 T cell receptor beta chains reported below all come from one sample, sequenced in a study of blood T cells in healthy people across ages. Sample-barcoded 5' priming and a J-beta primer mix drove a second PCR of 7 to 11 cycles. TCRdb passed the 5' RACE reads through MiXCR, listing each CDR3 protein once. The data show just under 900,000 distinct CDR3 sequences, 29% seen once. What was sequenced was blood. The source of these receptors is a woman over 75 in good health.

This clonotype was detected many times. The chain carries TRBV11-2 and TRBJ1-2; D possibly corresponds to TRBD1 (6 bases). Germline CDR1 and CDR2: SGHAT and FQNNGV. The CDR3 spans 12 residues. Trimming pared 5 bases from V and 8 bases from J, leaving 12 bases between. The CDR3 DNA reads as TGTGCCAGCAGCCTAAAGGGGGACGGCTACACCTTC. Residues: CASSLKGDGYTF. The whole variable domain, remainder taken from reference TRBV11-2 and TRBJ1-2, is EAGVAQSPRYKIIEKRQSVAFWCNPISGHATLYWYQQILGQGPKLLIQFQNNGVVDDSQLPKDRFSAERLKGVDSTLKIQPAKLEDSAVYLCASSLKGDGYTFGSGTRLTVV.

The rearrangement joins TRBV27 to TRBJ1-6; 7 bases align to TRBD1. Germline CDR1 reads MNHEY; CDR2 reads SMNVEV (reference sequence). The CDR3 spans 13 residues. V was clipped by 3 bases and J by 12 bases; unmatched bases: 5. The CDR3 region has the DNA TGTGCCAGCAGTTTGAGGGACAGCTTACCCCTCCACTTT. Translating it yields CASSLRDSLPLHF.

This clonotype has a handful of counts. The V gene is TRBV5-4, the J gene TRBJ2-1, with a weak D call TRBD2 (7 bases). The CDR3 covers 14 residues. The V gene's germline CDR1 is SGHNT and CDR2 YYREEE (reference sequence). Trimming removed 4 bases at V and 2 bases at J, with 10 bases between. The CDR3 nucleotides are TGTGCCAGCAGCGCGGGGGCTACCTACAATGAGCAGTTCTTC. Encoded protein: CASSAGATYNEQFF.

This clonotype was seen only a few times. The V gene is TRBV6-6, the J gene TRBJ1-4; 7 bases are shared with TRBD1. The CDR3 covers 14 residues. The germline V gene encodes CDR1 MNHNY and CDR2 SVGAGI (reference sequence). The V segment lost 6 bases and the J segment 7 bases; nucleotides outside the gene matches: 8. CDR3 bases: TGTGCCAGCAGCCCTACAGGGGTGCCTGAAAAACTGTTTTTT. This sequence encodes CASSPTGVPEKLFF.

This clonotype showed up many times. This chain uses TRBV7-2 with TRBJ2-3; D is unclear. With 1 base removed from V and 6 bases from J, the gap between germline ends came to 11 bases. From germline, CDR1 is SGHTA and CDR2 FQGNSA. The CDR3 has 14 amino acids. The CDR3 bases are TGTGCCAGCAGCTTAGGGGCCGCCGGGGATACGCAGTATTTT. Protein sequence: CASSLGAAGDTQYF.

The rearrangement uses TRBV20-1 and TRBJ2-1; 9 bases fit TRBD2. Germline V gives CDR1 DFQATT, CDR2 SNEGSKA (reference sequence). V trimming: 5 bases; J trimming: 6 bases; junction bases outside the gene matches: 5. This CDR3 has 13 amino acids. The CDR3 loop reads CSALRGGANEQFF. The CDR3 DNA follows: TGCAGTGCTTTACGCGGGGGGGCCAATGAGCAGTTCTTC.

This clonotype was counted between two and nine times. V and J are TRBV20-1 and TRBJ1-6, with D perhaps matching TRBD1 (6 bases). The germline CDR1 and CDR2 sequences are DFQATT and SNEGSKA (reference sequence). Trimming pared 3 bases from V and 14 bases from J, leaving 20 bases between. The CDR3 is 14 amino acids. The CDR3: CSASEPGASRSLHF. The CDR3 nucleotides read TGCAGTGCTAGTGAGCCAGGGGCGTCTCGGTCCCTCCACTTT.

V is TRBV28 and J is TRBJ1-6; no definite D call. Germline V gives CDR1 MDHEN, CDR2 SYDVKM. This CDR3 has 15 amino acids. V lost 2 bases to trimming and J lost 6 bases, with 11 bases between them. This CDR3 reads CASSLGHLSNSPLHF. CDR3 DNA sequence: TGTGCCAGCAGTTTAGGGCATCTTTCTAATTCACCCCTCCACTTT.

This clonotype has a count of ten or more. The CDR3 reads CASSPWGGRQETQYF. The CDR3 region has the DNA TGTGCCAGCAGTCCGTGGGGCGGGCGCCAAGAGACCCAGTACTTC. The chain links TRBV6-2 or TRBV6-3 to TRBJ2-5, with D possibly called TRBD1 or TRBD2 (5 bases each). Looked up from germline, CDR1 is MNHEY and CDR2 is SVGEGT. Trimming stripped 5 bases from V and 1 base from J, with 14 bases between. The CDR3 covers 15 residues.

This clonotype was observed at least ten times. The chain has TRBV7-2 and TRBJ1-2; D remains ambiguous. The CDR3 length is 14 residues. With 2 bases removed from V and 4 bases from J, the gap between germline ends came to 11 bases. Germline values: CDR1 SGHTA, CDR2 FQGNSA. CDR3 protein: CASSLQENSYGYTF. Here the CDR3 DNA reads TGTGCCAGCAGCTTACAGGAGAACTCCTATGGCTACACCTTC.

On this clonotype itself: Mismatch with germline at one junction end may stem from a read error. This rearrangement joins TRBV4-1 to TRBJ2-7; D assignment may be TRBD1 or TRBD2 (5 bases each). The DNA end favors TRBJ2-5, so the J call may be wrong. Germline-derived CDR1 and CDR2 are MGHRA and YSYEKL. The CDR3 is made up of 13 amino acids. The CDR3 is CAISQGTVGTQYF. CDR3 DNA sequence: TGCGCCATCAGCCAAGGGACCGTTGGGACCCAGTACTTC.

The chain carries TRBV4-1 and TRBJ1-1; D remains unclear. The CDR3 is made up of 14 amino acids. Germline lookup yields CDR1 MGHRA and CDR2 YSYEKL. Deletions cut 5 bases from V and 1 base from J, with 11 bases between. CDR3 amino acids: CASSTGLTNTEAFF. For the CDR3, the DNA is TGCGCCAGCAGCACGGGTCTTACGAACACTGAAGCTTTCTTT.

The table lists this clonotype with a few counts. The chain employs TRBV28 and TRBJ1-6; 7 positions agree with TRBD1. The germline V gene has CDR1 MDHEN and CDR2 SYDVKM. Trimming at V came to 7 bases and at J to 7 bases, leaving 10 bases not matched to a gene. The CDR3 extends over 15 amino acids. CDR3 DNA: TGTGCCAGCACCCAAGGAGGGACAGAAAATTCACCCCTCCACTTT. This encodes CASTQGGTENSPLHF.

This clonotype was seen repeatedly, ten times or more. The V gene is TRBV20-1, the J gene TRBJ2-1, with no clear D. Germline lookup yields CDR1 DFQATT and CDR2 SNEGSKA (reference sequence). V lost 3 bases and J lost 1, with 1 base in between. The CDR3 is made up of 11 amino acids. In nucleotides, the CDR3 is TGCAGTGCTAGGTCCTACAATGAGCAGTTCTTC. It encodes CSARSYNEQFF.

Comment on this clonotype: One end of the junction varies from germline; a read error may be responsible. The chain uses TRBV11-2 and TRBJ2-3; D is uncertain. CDR1 and CDR2 from the germline V gene are SGHAT and FQNNGV. This CDR3 spans 13 amino acids. The CDR3 here is CASSLDGVNTQDF. CDR3 DNA: TGTGCCAGCAGCTTAGATGGCGTCAATACGCAGGATTTT.

Many counts were recorded for this clonotype. The rearrangement uses TRBV12-3 or TRBV12-4 and TRBJ1-2, with D possibly being TRBD1 (5 bases). This CDR3 is 11 amino acids long. V was clipped by 5 bases and J by 7 bases, with 8 bases between them. In nucleotides, the CDR3 is TGTGCCAGCAGTAAGGGACGTGGCTACACCTTC. This sequence encodes CASSKGRGYTF.

The chain links TRBV4-1 to TRBJ2-6; no clear D. CDR3 size: 18 residues. The germline CDR1 and CDR2 sequences are MGHRA and YSYEKL. Trimming cost V 1 base and J 4 bases, with 17 bases left between them. The CDR3: CASSQVVEGPAGANVLTF. The CDR3 DNA sequence: TGCGCCAGCAGCCAAGTTGTAGAAGGGCCGGCGGGGGCCAACGTCCTGACTTTC.

This clonotype was observed a few times. V gene TRBV20-1 combines with J gene TRBJ1-2; D perhaps matches TRBD1 (5 bases). The germline gives CDR1 DFQATT, CDR2 SNEGSKA (reference sequence). The CDR3 runs 12 residues. Trimming stripped 1 base from V and 6 bases from J, with 9 bases between. This CDR3 is CSARVPGDGYTF. The CDR3 nucleotides read TGCAGTGCTAGAGTTCCGGGGGATGGCTACACCTTC.

This chain uses TRBV10-1 with TRBJ2-3; no clear D. In germline, CDR1 is WNHNN, CDR2 SYGVQD (reference sequence). Trimming stripped 3 bases from V and 4 bases from J, with 8 bases between. This CDR3 is 13 amino acids long. The CDR3 DNA reads as TGCGCCAGCAGTGACCCCTTTGCAGATACGCAGTATTTT. Its protein is CASSDPFADTQYF.

With respect to this clonotype: A single base separates this from a much larger clone, so it may be a read error. The chain recombines TRBV20-1 with TRBJ2-7; 7 positions agree with TRBD2. CDR3 length: 15 amino acids. Germline CDR1 is DFQATT and CDR2 is SNEGSKA (reference sequence). With V trimmed by 1 base and J by 7 bases, 13 bases remained unmatched. The CDR3 is CSARGSASGGIEQYF. CDR3 coding DNA: TGCAGTGCTAGAGGTTCGGCTAGCGGAGGCATTGAGCAGTACTTC.

This clonotype has at least ten counts. This rearrangement joins TRBV25-1 to TRBJ2-1, with 8 bases that match TRBD1. CDR3 size: 14 residues. Trimming cost V 6 bases and J 4 bases; bases outside gene matches: 5. CDR1 MGHDK and CDR2 SYGVNS come from the germline V gene. CDR3 bases: TGTGCCAGCAGCGGACAGGGATCTTACAATGAGCAGTTCTTC. Its translation is CASSGQGSYNEQFF.

This clonotype was counted many times. This chain links TRBV12-3 or TRBV12-4 with TRBJ2-5; the match to TRBD2 covers 9 bases. The CDR3 loop spans 15 amino acids. V was pared by 7 bases and J by 4 bases, with 10 bases of the junction left unmatched. CDR3 amino acids: CASMGGGAVRETQYF. The CDR3 DNA follows: TGTGCCAGCATGGGCGGGGGGGCCGTAAGAGAGACCCAGTACTTC.

V usage is TRBV5-1 and J usage is TRBJ1-2; D ambiguous. Germline V gene sequence: CDR1 SGHRS, CDR2 YFSETQ. V lost 1 base and J lost 8, with 9 bases in between. The CDR3 loop spans 12 amino acids. CDR3 sequence (DNA): TGCGCCAGCAGCTTGAACCCCGACGGCTACACCTTC. It codes for CASSLNPDGYTF.

This clonotype was found many times. The chain links TRBV15 to TRBJ2-5; 8 nucleotides agree with TRBD2. This CDR3 is built from 13 residues. Germline V lookup: CDR1 LNHNV, CDR2 YYDKDF (reference sequence). V was pared by 5 bases and J by 5 bases, with 4 bases of the junction left unmatched. CDR3 protein: CATSGIAGETQYF. Written as DNA, the CDR3 is TGTGCCACCAGCGGTATAGCGGGGGAGACCCAGTACTTC.

The J gene is TRBJ2-3, the V gene TRBV4-2; no reliable D call. Germline values: CDR1 LGHNA, CDR2 YNFKEQ. The CDR3 loop spans 14 amino acids. The V and J ends lost 1 base and 4 bases respectively, with 9 bases between them. The CDR3 region is CASSQGSVADTQYF. Here the CDR3 DNA reads TGTGCCAGCAGCCAAGGGAGTGTCGCAGATACGCAGTATTTT.

The sample holds a few counts of this clonotype. It may be a read error: a sequence one base away is much more abundant. The chain recombines TRBV7-2 with TRBJ2-5; tentative D call: TRBD2 (5 bases). This CDR3 comprises 12 residues. The V end lost 3 bases, the J end lost 9 bases, and 11 bases lay between the germline ends. CDR1 is SGHTA, CDR2 FQGNSA, per germline. CDR3 in amino acids: CASSFQSEAQYF. The CDR3, as DNA: TGTGCCAGCAGCTTCCAGTCGGAGGCCCAGTACTTC.